Below, 10 T cell receptor beta chains from the same sample are listed, as sequenced in a study of control samples from healthy donors and cancer patients. The protocol was immunoSEQ multiplex PCR, while the TCRdb copy is restricted to in-frame clones and leaves out a portion. The sample lists some 130,000 clones; 90% to 95% were seen once. Sequencing was performed on PBMCs. These receptors all come from a man aged 45-60 years with head and neck cancer.

J is TRBJ1-2 and V is TRBV28; TRBD1 agrees at 9 bases. The CDR3 has 14 amino acids. In germline, CDR1 is MDHEN, CDR2 SYDVKM. V was clipped by 7 bases and J by 5 bases; unmatched bases: 8. The CDR3 DNA follows: TGTGCCAGCACTTCCGGGACAGGGACTTATGGCTACACCTTC. Translating gives CASTSGTGTYGYTF.

CDR3: CASSIVGTRGEQYF. The DNA for the CDR3 is TGTGCCAGTAGTATAGTCGGGACTCGAGGGGAGCAGTACTTC. V usage is TRBV19 and J usage is TRBJ2-7; TRBD2 is a possible D gene (6 bases). Looked up from germline, CDR1 is LNHDA and CDR2 is SQIVND (reference sequence). The CDR3 runs to 14 residues. The germline V and J ends were trimmed by 1 base and 7 bases, with 14 bases remaining between them. The whole variable domain, remainder taken from reference TRBV19 and TRBJ2-7, is DGGITQSPKYLFRKEGQNVTLSCEQNLNHDAMYWYRQDPGQGLRLIYYSQIVNDFQKGDIAEGYSVSREKKESFPLTVTSAQKNPTAFYLCASSIVGTRGEQYFGPGTRLTVT.

The chain recombines TRBV18 with TRBJ2-3; D may be TRBD1 or TRBD2 (6 bases each). The CDR3 length is 17 residues. Trimming cost V 3 bases and J 0 bases, with 16 bases left between them. CDR1 is KGHSH and CDR2 is LQKENI in the germline V gene. DNA for the CDR3: TGTGCCAGCTCACCTAGGGGGGACACCTCTAGCACAGATACGCAGTATTTT. Residues: CASSPRGDTSSTDTQYF.

This chain joins TRBV18 and TRBJ2-7; 7 bases fit TRBD1. The CDR3 runs to 14 residues. V lost 3 bases, J lost 4 bases, and 6 bases stayed unmatched. The V gene's germline CDR1 is KGHSH and CDR2 LQKENI. The CDR3 DNA is TGTGCCAGCTCACCGGGGACAGTGCAATACGAGCAGTACTTC. Translation gives CASSPGTVQYEQYF.

The chain uses TRBV7-8 and TRBJ1-4; 7 bases line up with TRBD1. Germline V lookup: CDR1 SGHVS, CDR2 FQNEAQ. Unmatched junction bases numbered 10, after V lost 10 bases and J lost 8 bases. The CDR3 has 13 amino acids. CDR3 DNA: TGTGCCACCCGCCGGGACAGCCGCGAAAAACTGTTTTTT. This sequence encodes CATRRDSREKLFF.

The genes are TRBV10-3 and TRBJ2-2; 7 positions match TRBD1. V gave up 10 bases and J gave up 7 bases; unmatched junction bases: 12. This CDR3 is built from 14 residues. Germline-derived CDR1 and CDR2 are ENHRY and SYGVKD. The DNA for the CDR3 is TGTGCCAGTCGACAGGGAAAAATAGTCGGGGAGCTGTTTTTT. This codes for CASRQGKIVGELFF.

The chain joins TRBV4-3 to TRBJ1-4; 9 bases line up with TRBD1. The germline CDR1 and CDR2 sequences are LGHNA and YSLEER. V lost 2 bases and J lost 5; bases outside the gene matches: 3. The CDR3 is made up of 15 amino acids. The CDR3 here is CASSQIGTGNEKLFF. CDR3 nucleotide sequence: TGCGCCAGCAGCCAAATCGGGACAGGGAATGAAAAACTGTTTTTT.

The chain recombines TRBV7-8 with TRBJ2-1; D not certain. CDR3 length equals 15 residues. The V and J ends lost 4 bases and 10 bases respectively, with 20 bases between them. Germline assignment: CDR1 SGHVS and CDR2 FQNEAQ. The CDR3 is CASSSFAGPTGEQFF. CDR3 nucleotides: TGTGCCAGCAGCTCCTTTGCTGGACCTACTGGCGAGCAGTTCTTC. Supplemented by reference TRBV7-8 and TRBJ2-1, the full variable domain reads GAGVSQSPRYKVAKRGQDVALRCDPISGHVSLFWYQQALGQGPEFLTYFQNEAQLDKSGLPSDRFFAERPEGSVSTLKIQRTQQEDSAVYLCASSSFAGPTGEQFFGPGTRLTVL.

The genes are TRBV28 and TRBJ2-5; D tentatively reads TRBD1 or TRBD2 (6 bases each). V gave up 1 base and J gave up 5 bases, with 14 bases separating them. CDR3 length equals 15 residues. Germline-derived CDR1 and CDR2 are MDHEN and SYDVKM. The CDR3 spells CASSLSPTGRETQYF. DNA of the CDR3: TGTGCCAGCAGTTTATCCCCCACAGGGAGGGAGACCCAGTACTTC.

The V and J genes are TRBV2 and TRBJ2-7; D may match TRBD1 or TRBD2 (7 bases each). CDR1 SNHLY and CDR2 FYNNEI come from the germline V gene. V lost 5 bases and J 3 bases, leaving 14 bases between the germline ends. The CDR3 runs to 14 residues. The CDR3 region has the DNA TGTGCCAGCAGTAAACAGGGGAGGGGCTACGAGCAGTACTTC. Its translation: CASSKQGRGYEQYF.